A single T cell receptor (beta chain) is shown here with its context. These data originate in a study of early T cells in non-severe SARS-CoV-2 infection. TCRdb redid the calling of the 5' RACE reads with MiXCR, one entry per CDR3 protein. The sample yields approximately 76,000 distinct CDR3 sequences, 9% to 13% seen once. The sequenced sample was whole blood. The source of this sequence is an adult who was a healthcare worker with PCR-confirmed SARS-CoV-2 infection or an uninfected control (not recorded which).

CDR3 protein: CASSTYRVGTEAFF. CDR3 bases: TGTGCCAGCAGCACCTACAGGGTTGGGACTGAAGCTTTCTTT. This sequence joins TRBV5-6 and TRBJ1-1, with D tentatively TRBD1 (6 bases). CDR1 is SGHDT, CDR2 YYEEEE, per germline. V was trimmed by 4 bases and J by 5 bases, leaving 15 bases between them. The CDR3 contains 14 residues.